A selection of T cell receptor beta chains follows, all from one sample in a study of blood T cell repertoires in COVID-19. Sequenced by immunoSEQ multiplex PCR; TCRdb stores in-frame clones only, minus some. In the table there are some 96,000 clones, about 89% of which are singletons. Input material: peripheral blood. These receptor sequences come from a man in his fifties or sixties with active COVID-19. The CDR3 runs from the conserved cysteine through the conserved F or W. Each record gives: J gene, V gene, D gene, clone size, CDR3 DNA, CDR3 protein. D genes are given only for firm matches. Expanded clones get a size class; other rows say once, few or many, or leave the size out.

TRBJ2-1	TRBV9	NA	once	TGTGCCAGCGAGAGTGGGAGCTCCTACAATGAGCAGTTCTTC	CASESGSSYNEQFF
TRBJ2-5	TRBV6-5	TRBD2	NA	TGTGCCAGCAGTTCCGCGACTAGCATCGAGACCCAGTACTTC	CASSSATSIETQYF
TRBJ1-3	TRBV18	NA	NA	TGTGCCAGCTCACCCCCGGGAGGCCTAACCTCTGGAAACACCATATATTTT	CASSPPGGLTSGNTIYF
TRBJ1-2	TRBV7-9	TRBD1	NA	TGTGCCAGCAGCTTACCCAGGACAGGAGAGTATGGCTACACCTTC	CASSLPRTGEYGYTF
TRBJ2-2	TRBV30	TRBD2	few	TGTGCCTGGAGTAGGACTAGCACCGGGGAGCTGTTTTTT	CAWSRTSTGELFF
TRBJ2-1	TRBV11-2	NA	NA	TGTGCCAGCAGCTTAGTTCAGGGGAGGGGAAATGAGCAGTTCTTC	CASSLVQGRGNEQFF
TRBJ1-6	TRBV7-9	NA	NA	TGTGCCAGCAGCATCAGGGGTTCCCATAATTCACCCCTCCACTTT	CASSIRGSHNSPLHF
TRBJ1-6	TRBV5-1	TRBD1	NA	TGCGCCAGCAGCTTGGCGGACAGGGTGATGGTAGGTTCACCCCTCCACTTT	CASSLADRVMVGSPLHF
TRBJ2-1	TRBV4-2	TRBD2	NA	TGTGCCAGCAGCCCCCCGACTAGCGGCTCCTACAATGAGCAGTTCTTC	CASSPPTSGSYNEQFF
TRBJ2-7	TRBV7-9	NA	NA	TGTGCCAGCAGCTTAGGTTCGAAACAGATCTACGAGCAGTACTTC	CASSLGSKQIYEQYF
TRBJ1-5	TRBV6-6	TRBD1	NA	TGTGCCAGCAGACGACAGGGTTCCCTTTCTAGCAATCAGCCCCAGCATTTT	CASRRQGSLSSNQPQHF
TRBJ2-2	TRBV2	TRBD1	many	TGTGCCAGCAGTGCACAGGGGATCAAGAACACCGGGGAGCTGTTTTTT	CASSAQGIKNTGELFF
TRBJ2-1	TRBV2	NA	NA	TGTGCCAGCGGTGTTTCCTCTCACAATGAGCAGTTCTTC	CASGVSSHNEQFF
TRBJ2-6	TRBV4-1	NA	NA	TGCGCCAGCAGCCGAGGCGCTGGGAGTGCCTCTGGGGCCAACGTCCTGACTTTC	CASSRGAGSASGANVLTF
TRBJ2-7	TRBV29-1	NA	NA	TGCAGCGTCTCCCTCCCAGGGCCCTACGAGCAGTACTTC	CSVSLPGPYEQYF
TRBJ2-7	TRBV4-2	NA	NA	TGTGCCAGCAGCCGGAGGGGAGGGGACAATGACGAGCAGTACTTC	CASSRRGGDNDEQYF
TRBJ2-4	TRBV13	TRBD2	NA	TGTGCCAGCAGCTTGGCGGGGGGCGGGAACATTCAGTACTTC	CASSLAGGGNIQYF
TRBJ1-3	TRBV5-5	TRBD1	NA	TGTGCCAGCAGCCTACCGTGGGTAAGACAGGGAAGAAACACCATATATTTT	CASSLPWVRQGRNTIYF
TRBJ2-4	TRBV11-3	NA	NA	TGTGCCAGCAGCTTAGGAGGATCCACCAAAAACATTCAGTACTTC	CASSLGGSTKNIQYF
TRBJ2-5	TRBV9	NA	few	TGTGCCAGCAGCGCCGCAGAGACAGGGAGGGAGACCCAGTACTTC	CASSAAETGRETQYF
TRBJ2-2	TRBV9	NA	NA	TGTGCCAGCAGCGTTTACGGGGGTGTCACCGGGGAGCTGTTTTTT	CASSVYGGVTGELFF
TRBJ1-4	TRBV7-8	NA	many	TGTGCCAGCAGCCCCTCCGGGGTCGGTGAAAAACTGTTTTTT	CASSPSGVGEKLFF
TRBJ1-3	TRBV27	NA	NA	TGTGCCAGCAGAGCGGGGGCGGGGGGCACCATATATTTT	CASRAGAGGTIYF
TRBJ1-4	TRBV2	NA	NA	TGTGCCAGCATCCTTAAGGAGGGGCTTTATAATGAAAAACTGTTTTTT	CASILKEGLYNEKLFF
TRBJ2-3	TRBV11-2	TRBD2	NA	TGTGCCAGCAGCTTAGGACTAGCGGGAAACACAGATACGCAGTATTTT	CASSLGLAGNTDTQYF
TRBJ1-1	TRBV6-1	NA	NA	TGTGCCAGCAGTGAAACCCCTCCCCAGGACATGAACACTGAAGCTTTCTTT	CASSETPPQDMNTEAFF
TRBJ1-1	TRBV27	TRBD1	NA	TGTGCCAGCACGGACCGGGACAGTACTGAAGCTTTCTTT	CASTDRDSTEAFF
TRBJ2-1	TRBV3-1/TRBV3-2	TRBD2	few	TGTGCCAGCAGCCAAGGGTTGGGGGGGACCTACAATGAGCAGTTCTTC	CASSQGLGGTYNEQFF
TRBJ2-5	TRBV27	NA	NA	TGTGCCAGCAGTTTAGCGGTCCAAGAGACCCAGTACTTC	CASSLAVQETQYF
TRBJ2-1	TRBV19	NA	once	TGTGCCAGTAGTACGGACTCTCCCTCAGGAGAGCAGTTCTTC	CASSTDSPSGEQFF
TRBJ1-2	TRBV5-1	NA	NA	TGCGCCAGCAGCCCTACAGGGTTGTCTAACTATGGCTACACCTTC	CASSPTGLSNYGYTF
TRBJ2-3	TRBV6-5	TRBD1	few	TGTGCCAGCAGGACAGGGGGCCCAGATACGCAGTATTTT	CASRTGGPDTQYF
TRBJ1-2	TRBV4-1	NA	NA	TGCGCCAGCAGCCAAGATCCCCGGGGCTATGGCTACACCTTC	CASSQDPRGYGYTF